This TCR beta chain comes out of a study of early stage breast cancer tumors. V was cut by 7 bases and J by 0 bases, with 13 bases left in between. CDR1 and CDR2 from the germline V gene are MDHEN and SYDVKM. This CDR3 has 15 amino acids. Generated by immunoSEQ multiplex PCR, the TCRdb table keeps only in-frame clones and is missing some. The sample holds 70,000 or so clones, 80% seen once. This TCR derives from a person aged 40 to 49 with breast cancer. This chain uses TRBV28 with TRBJ2-1; D unresolved. The source material was blood. CDR3 sequence: CASNQLKNSYNEQFF. The CDR3 nucleotides are TGTGCCAGCAATCAACTAAAGAACTCCTACAATGAGCAGTTCTTC.